This T cell receptor beta chain was captured in a study of blood T cell repertoires in COVID-19. Each participant's cohort was designated according to participant-reported clinical history. For recovered donors of Cohort 3, there were two negative PCRs, clearance, or symptom resolution. This CDR3 has 16 amino acids. The table came from immunoSEQ multiplex PCR; TCRdb's copy has only in-frame clones and leaves some out. The sample includes over 250,000 clones, roughly 90% of them seen just once. The clonotype comes from a woman between 50 and 59 years old who had recovered from COVID-19. The chain uses TRBV21-1 and TRBJ2-1; TRBD2, the D gene given by the table, was not confirmed from the DNA. TRBV21-1 is flagged as a pseudogene. Sequences were obtained from PBMCs or T cells enriched from blood (not recorded which). The CDR3 sequence is CASSKGLAGRRGEQFF. For the CDR3, the DNA is TGTGCCAGCAGCAAAGGACTAGCGGGAAGGAGAGGTGAGCAGTTCTTC.